These T cell receptor beta chains were read from a single sample in a study of cytomegalovirus exposure and HLA in healthy donors. Assay: immunoSEQ multiplex PCR; the TCRdb copy retains only in-frame clones and omits some. Seen here are about 190,000 clones, roughly 80% observed once, and the top ten hold 6.3%. The sequenced sample was PBMCs. Receptors originate from a man aged 40-49 years in good health and CMV-seropositive. The CDR3 runs from the conserved cysteine through the conserved F or W. The D gene is left open where the match is weak. Size is omitted from some rows. Given values are once, few, many or a class for expanded clones.

J	D	V	size	CDR3	DNA
TRBJ1-1	-	TRBV19	-	CASSRTGMNTEAFF	TGTGCCAGTAGCCGAACAGGAATGAACACTGAAGCTTTCTTT
TRBJ1-1	-	TRBV30	-	CAWSFRGGRNTEAFF	TGTGCCTGGAGTTTTCGTGGAGGGCGGAACACTGAAGCTTTCTTT
TRBJ2-1	-	TRBV19	-	CASSSSAAYNEQFF	TGTGCCAGTAGTAGTAGCGCTGCCTACAATGAGCAGTTCTTC
TRBJ2-5	-	TRBV18	-	CANSLREQETQYF	TGTGCCAATAGCCTAAGGGAGCAAGAGACCCAGTACTTC
TRBJ2-6	-	TRBV7-6	once	CASSRGSSSGANVLTF	TGTGCCAGCAGCAGGGGGTCCTCCTCTGGGGCCAACGTCCTGACTTTC
TRBJ1-4	TRBD1	TRBV7-8	-	CASSLGQGAEKLFF	TGTGCCAGCAGCCTGGGACAGGGGGCGGAAAAACTGTTTTTT
TRBJ2-1	TRBD2	TRBV5-8	-	CASSPRISGGYNEQFF	TGTGCCAGCAGCCCTCGAATTAGCGGGGGATACAATGAGCAGTTCTTC
TRBJ2-2	TRBD1	TRBV6-4	-	CASSGGQATGELFF	TGTGCCAGCAGTGGGGGACAGGCAACCGGGGAGCTGTTTTTT
TRBJ1-3	TRBD1	TRBV28	-	CASSPGQARQDTIYF	TGTGCCAGCAGCCCCGGACAGGCTCGTCAGGACACCATATATTTT
TRBJ1-3	-	TRBV27	once	CASGVLGRLGNTIYF	TGTGCCAGCGGGGTCTTGGGGAGGTTAGGAAACACCATATATTTT
TRBJ2-7	-	TRBV28	-	CASSLNLLAHEQYF	TGTGCCAGCAGTTTAAACCTCTTAGCCCACGAGCAGTACTTC
TRBJ2-7	-	TRBV7-2	few	CASSLRTDSIYEQYF	TGTGCCAGCAGCTTGAGGACAGATTCGATCTACGAGCAGTACTTC
TRBJ2-1	-	TRBV5-6	-	CASSLLVGTTRGYNEQFF	TGTGCCAGCAGCCTATTGGTAGGGACAACTCGGGGCTACAATGAGCAGTTCTTC
TRBJ2-4	-	TRBV18	-	CASSPPTRQTNGIQYF	TGTGCCAGCTCACCACCGACCAGACAGACCAACGGCATTCAGTACTTC
TRBJ2-2	-	TRBV4-3	-	CASSQRNTGELFF	TGCGCCAGCAGCCAACGGAACACCGGGGAGCTGTTTTTT
TRBJ1-4	TRBD1	TRBV6-8	-	CASSYSSRGSATNEKLFF	TGTGCCAGCAGTTACTCATCCAGGGGGAGTGCAACTAATGAAAAACTGTTTTTT
TRBJ2-2	TRBD2	TRBV7-9	-	CASSPPGGSRNTGELFF	TGTGCCAGCAGCCCTCCGGGGGGGAGTAGGAACACCGGGGAGCTGTTTTTT
TRBJ2-1	TRBD2	TRBV28	-	CASTSSGDSYNEQFF	TGTGCCAGCACCTCTAGCGGTGACTCCTACAATGAGCAGTTCTTC
TRBJ2-7	-	TRBV7-3	-	CASSLSGEYYEQYF	TGTGCCAGCAGCTTAAGTGGAGAATACTACGAGCAGTACTTC
TRBJ2-1	-	TRBV18	-	CASSPSGTPSYNEQFF	TGTGCCAGCTCACCGTCCGGGACACCTTCCTACAATGAGCAGTTCTTC
TRBJ1-1	-	TRBV28	-	CASSPPGGLNTEAFF	TGTGCCAGCAGTCCCCCGGGGGGCTTGAACACTGAAGCTTTCTTT
TRBJ2-7	-	TRBV5-6	-	CASSFRGDILREQYF	TGTGCCAGCAGCTTTCGGGGGGACATATTGCGGGAGCAGTACTTC
TRBJ1-1	-	TRBV5-1	-	CASSLGSDTEAFF	TGCGCCAGCAGCCTGGGGTCGGACACTGAAGCTTTCTTT
TRBJ1-2	-	TRBV28	-	CASSLEDKIYGYTF	TGTGCCAGCAGTTTGGAGGATAAAATCTATGGCTACACCTTC
TRBJ2-5	TRBD1	TRBV9	-	CASSAGSGLNRGETQYF	TGTGCCAGCAGCGCCGGCTCGGGCTTAAACAGGGGGGAGACCCAGTACTTC
TRBJ1-2	TRBD1	TRBV25-1	-	CASSEFPDRGDYGYTF	TGTGCCAGCAGTGAATTCCCGGACAGGGGGGATTATGGCTACACCTTC
TRBJ2-5	-	TRBV11-2	few	CASSLTLFVGDLGGETQYF	TGTGCCAGCAGCTTAACCTTATTTGTAGGAGATCTAGGAGGGGAGACCCAGTACTTC